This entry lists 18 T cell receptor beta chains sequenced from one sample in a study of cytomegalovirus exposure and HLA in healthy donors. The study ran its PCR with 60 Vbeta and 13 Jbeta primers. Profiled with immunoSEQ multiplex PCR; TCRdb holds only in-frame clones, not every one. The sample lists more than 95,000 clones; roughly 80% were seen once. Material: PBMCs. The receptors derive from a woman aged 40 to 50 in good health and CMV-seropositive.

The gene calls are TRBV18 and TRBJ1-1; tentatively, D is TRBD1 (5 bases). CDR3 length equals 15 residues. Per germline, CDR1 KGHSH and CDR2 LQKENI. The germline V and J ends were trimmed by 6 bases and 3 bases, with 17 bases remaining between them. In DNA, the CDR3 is TGTGCCAGCTCGGAGGAGGGGAGGAGGGACACTGAAGCTTTCTTT. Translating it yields CASSEEGRRDTEAFF.

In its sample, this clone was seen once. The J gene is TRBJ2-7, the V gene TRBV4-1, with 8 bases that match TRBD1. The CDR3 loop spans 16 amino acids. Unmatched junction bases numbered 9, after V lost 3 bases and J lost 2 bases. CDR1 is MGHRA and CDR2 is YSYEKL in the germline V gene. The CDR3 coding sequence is TGCGCCAGCAGCCACTCCCCCAGGGACAGGACCTACGAGCAGTACTTC. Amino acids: CASSHSPRDRTYEQYF.

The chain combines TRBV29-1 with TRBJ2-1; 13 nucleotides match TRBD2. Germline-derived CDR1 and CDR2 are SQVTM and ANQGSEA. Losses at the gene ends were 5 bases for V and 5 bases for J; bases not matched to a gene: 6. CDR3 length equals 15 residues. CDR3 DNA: TGCAGCGTTCTAACACTAGCGGGAGGGGACAATGAGCAGTTCTTC. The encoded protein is CSVLTLAGGDNEQFF.

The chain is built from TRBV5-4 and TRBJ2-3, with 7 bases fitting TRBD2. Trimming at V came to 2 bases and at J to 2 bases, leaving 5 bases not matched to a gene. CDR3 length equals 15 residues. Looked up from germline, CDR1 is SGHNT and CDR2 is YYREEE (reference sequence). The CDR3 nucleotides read TGTGCCAGCAGCTTAACTAGCGCCTACACAGATACGCAGTATTTT. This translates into CASSLTSAYTDTQYF.

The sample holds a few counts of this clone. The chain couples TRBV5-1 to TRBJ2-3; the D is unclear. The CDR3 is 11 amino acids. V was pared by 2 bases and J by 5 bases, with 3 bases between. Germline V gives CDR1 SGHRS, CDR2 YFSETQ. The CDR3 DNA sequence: TGCGCCAGCAGCTTCCAAGATACGCAGTATTTT. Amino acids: CASSFQDTQYF.

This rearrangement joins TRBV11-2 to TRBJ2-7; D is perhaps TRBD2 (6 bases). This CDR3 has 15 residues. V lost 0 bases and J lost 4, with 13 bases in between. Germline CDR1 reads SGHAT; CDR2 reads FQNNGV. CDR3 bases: TGTGCCAGCAGCTTAGAAGTTTCGGGGGTTTACGAGCAGTACTTC. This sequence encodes CASSLEVSGVYEQYF.

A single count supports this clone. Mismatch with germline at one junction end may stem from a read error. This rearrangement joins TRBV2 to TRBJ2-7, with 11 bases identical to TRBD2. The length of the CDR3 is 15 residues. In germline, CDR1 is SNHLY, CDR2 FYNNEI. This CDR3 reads CASRDMTSGIGEQCF. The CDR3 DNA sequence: TGTGCCAGCAGGGATATGACTAGCGGGATTGGAGAGCAGTGCTTC.

The CDR3 loop is CASSQTPGARGGRETQYF. The CDR3 DNA reads as TGTGCCAGCAGCCAAACACCTGGGGCACGGGGGGGCCGAGAGACCCAGTACTTC. The V call is TRBV7-3, the J call TRBJ2-5; 8 positions agree with TRBD2. Looked up from germline, CDR1 is SGHTA and CDR2 is FQGTGA. The junction had 18 bases not matched to a gene; V was cut back by 5 bases and J by 4 bases. The CDR3 runs 18 residues.

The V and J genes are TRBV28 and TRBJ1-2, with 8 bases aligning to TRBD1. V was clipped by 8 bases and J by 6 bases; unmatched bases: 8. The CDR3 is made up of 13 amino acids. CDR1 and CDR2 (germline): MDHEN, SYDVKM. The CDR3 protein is CASEIRGRHGYTF. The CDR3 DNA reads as TGTGCCAGCGAAATCAGGGGGCGGCATGGCTACACCTTC.

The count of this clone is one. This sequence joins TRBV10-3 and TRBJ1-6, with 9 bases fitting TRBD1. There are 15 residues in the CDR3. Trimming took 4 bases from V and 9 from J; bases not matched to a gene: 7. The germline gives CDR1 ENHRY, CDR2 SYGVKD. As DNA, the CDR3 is TGTGCCATCAGTGGTTTGGGGACAGGGAGTTCACCCCTCCACTTT. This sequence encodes CAISGLGTGSSPLHF.

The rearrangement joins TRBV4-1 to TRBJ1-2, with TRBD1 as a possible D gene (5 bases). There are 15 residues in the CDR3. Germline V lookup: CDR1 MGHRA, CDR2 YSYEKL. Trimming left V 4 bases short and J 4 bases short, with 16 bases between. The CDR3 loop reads CASSLGVGGGYGYTF. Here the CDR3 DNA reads TGCGCCAGCAGCCTAGGTGTGGGGGGAGGCTATGGCTACACCTTC.

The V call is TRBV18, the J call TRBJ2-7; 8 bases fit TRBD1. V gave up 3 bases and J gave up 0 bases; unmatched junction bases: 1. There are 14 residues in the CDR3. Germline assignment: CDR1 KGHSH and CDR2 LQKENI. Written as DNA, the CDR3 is TGTGCCAGCTCACCCGGGACAGGCTCCTACGAGCAGTACTTC. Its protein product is CASSPGTGSYEQYF.

For the CDR3, the DNA is TGTGCCAGCAGTTTATTCACGGAGTCCTCTGGAAACACCATATATTTT. It codes for CASSLFTESSGNTIYF. V gene TRBV28 combines with J gene TRBJ1-3, with unresolved D. The CDR3 totals 16 residues. Trimming pared 1 base from V and 0 bases from J, leaving 10 bases between. Germline CDR1 reads MDHEN; CDR2 reads SYDVKM.

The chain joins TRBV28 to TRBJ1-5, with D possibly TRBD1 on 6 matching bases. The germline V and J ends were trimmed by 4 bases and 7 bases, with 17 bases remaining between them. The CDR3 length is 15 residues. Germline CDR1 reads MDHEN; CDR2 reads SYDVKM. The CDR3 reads CASSWGGGARQPQHF. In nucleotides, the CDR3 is TGTGCCAGCAGTTGGGGCGGGGGGGCGCGGCAGCCCCAGCATTTT.

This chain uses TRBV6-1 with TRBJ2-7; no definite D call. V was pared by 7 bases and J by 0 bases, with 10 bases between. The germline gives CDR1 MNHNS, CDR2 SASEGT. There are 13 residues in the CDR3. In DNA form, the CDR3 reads TGTGCCAGCATCAAACAGAGCTCCTACGAGCAGTACTTC. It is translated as CASIKQSSYEQYF.

The CDR3 DNA is TGTGCCACCAGCAAGCGGGAGAGGTACGAGCAGTACTTC. Protein sequence: CATSKRERYEQYF. The chain carries TRBV15 and TRBJ2-7; TRBD2 agrees at 8 bases. CDR3 length equals 13 residues. The V and J ends lost 4 bases and 4 bases, in that order; junction bases with no gene match: 3. Germline assignment: CDR1 LNHNV and CDR2 YYDKDF (reference sequence).

CDR3 in DNA: TGTGCCAGCAGCACCCAGGGGAACACTGAAGCTTTCTTT. Its translation is CASSTQGNTEAFF. The chain couples TRBV7-3 to TRBJ1-1; weak D call: TRBD1 (5 bases). The V gene's germline CDR1 is SGHTA and CDR2 FQGTGA. The V gene lost 5 bases and the J gene lost 1 base, with 8 bases spanning the gap. This CDR3 is built from 13 residues.

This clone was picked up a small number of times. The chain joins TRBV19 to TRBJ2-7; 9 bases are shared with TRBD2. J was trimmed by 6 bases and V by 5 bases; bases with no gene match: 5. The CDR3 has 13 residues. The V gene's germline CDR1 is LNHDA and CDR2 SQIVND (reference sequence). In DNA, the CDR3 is TGTGCCAGTAGTCCGCGGGAGGGCCTCGAGCAGTACTTC. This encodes CASSPREGLEQYF.